Detailed here is one T cell receptor (beta chain). The sample comes from a study of cytomegalovirus exposure and HLA in healthy donors. 13 Jbeta primers and 60 Vbeta primers were used for the PCR. The table came from immunoSEQ multiplex PCR; TCRdb's copy has only in-frame clones and leaves some out. The sample has some 120,000 clones, about four fifths seen once. The receptor comes from a human donor in good health. The sequenced sample consisted of PBMCs.

The CDR3 sequence: CASSHSSRAGGGQETQYF. CDR3 bases: TGCGCCAGCAGCCACTCATCTAGGGCGGGGGGAGGGCAAGAGACCCAGTACTTC. This sequence joins TRBV4-1 and TRBJ2-5; 8 bases align to TRBD2. Germline loops: CDR1 MGHRA, CDR2 YSYEKL. This CDR3 region has 18 residues. The trim removed 3 bases at V and 2 bases at J, leaving 14 bases unmatched.